This T cell receptor (beta chain) was profiled in a study of blood T cell repertoires in COVID-19. In the study overall: Both acute and convalescent COVID-19 samples were obtained from the United States, Italy and Spain. PBMCs, B-cell-depleted T cells, or T cells were the source of the cDNA or gDNA that made up the material.

How the authors handled the data: Quantification of nucleated cells was approximated via reference gene primer amplification. Only in-frame clones appear in the TCRdb table, and some are missing; sequencing was by immunoSEQ multiplex PCR. The DNA gave D and trimming, while V, J and clone size come from that table. Of about 210,000 clones in the sample, around four fifths were seen once. Germline values: CDR1 MGHRA, CDR2 YSYEKL. The CDR3 runs 16 residues. The junction had 8 bases not matched to a gene; V was cut back by 0 bases and J by 5 bases. The gene calls are TRBV4-1 and TRBJ2-5; TRBD1 matches at 8 bases. This sequence was found in a woman aged 45 to 65 with active or convalescent COVID-19. Sequencing input: peripheral blood. The CDR3 reads CASSQDRNRGTETQYF. The CDR3 DNA follows: TGCGCCAGCAGCCAAGATAGAAACAGGGGGACGGAGACCCAGTACTTC.